This T cell receptor beta chain stems from a study of cytotoxic CD8 clonotypes in ibrutinib-treated CLL. Looking at the study overall: Complete response was seen in 2 patients and partial in 24; around twelve progressed and roughly 15 stayed remitted after a median roughly six years.

Trimming shortened V by 3 bases and J by 3 bases, and 3 bases separated the two germline ends. The CDR3 has 11 amino acids. Germline CDR1 is SGHTA and CDR2 is FQGNSA. Sequenced by immunoSEQ multiplex PCR; TCRdb stores in-frame clones only, minus some. The sample lists some 200,000 clones; just under 80% were seen once. Comment on this clone: Its antigen is not known.

Notes on the study in general: Baseline levels of clonality went above those of age-matched healthy donors and moved with circulating CD8+ T-cell counts. Clonality showed a rise at ibrutinib response that reversed toward baseline at progression.

The specimen comprised PBMCs, sampled after 12 months of ibrutinib treatment. The source of this sequence is a human donor with chronic lymphocytic leukemia. The chain employs TRBV7-2 and TRBJ2-7; D call uncertain. The CDR3 nucleotides are TGTGCCAGCAGCTTCCACTACGAGCAGTACTTC. This codes for CASSFHYEQYF. The full variable domain, completed using reference TRBV7-2 and TRBJ2-7, is GAGVSQSPSNKVTEKGKDVELRCDPISGHTALYWYRQSLGQGLEFLIYFQGNSAPDKSGLPSDRFSAERTGGSVSTLTIQRTQQEDSAVYLCASSFHYEQYFGPGTRLTVT.